This T cell receptor beta chain was documented in a study of cytomegalovirus exposure and HLA in healthy donors. Whole-study findings and limits: Listed as cytomegalovirus-associated were approximately 160 TCR beta chains. Prior analysis indicated that the majority of TCR beta V segments exhibited productivity approximately 90% or approximately 30% of the time. Apart from CMV serostatus, no immune exposure information was available.

The germline CDR1 and CDR2 sequences are SQVTM and ANQGSEA. The V and J ends lost 4 bases and 6 bases respectively, with 7 bases between them. CDR3 length: 11 residues. The PCR contained 60 Vbeta and 13 Jbeta primers. The data were produced by immunoSEQ multiplex PCR, yet TCRdb's version contains in-frame clones alone and is incomplete. The repertoire holds about 62,000 clones, with about four fifths as singletons. About this clone: Its antigen is not known.

The source of this sequence is a woman in her twenties or thirties in good health and CMV-seronegative. The V call is TRBV29-1, the J call TRBJ2-1; D not resolved. Sequenced input: PBMCs. The CDR3 region has the DNA TGCAGCGTTGGGGCAGCCAATGAGCAGTTCTTC. Protein: CSVGAANEQFF.